Below, 30 T cell receptor beta chains from the same sample are listed, as sequenced in a study of kidney transplant recipient with SARS-CoV-2 infection. TCRdb analysed the reads with MiXCR anew, one entry per CDR3 protein. This table has approximately 250,000 distinct CDR3 sequences, 29% appearing once. The sample consisted of a blood sample, taken at baseline and between days 110 and 120 from a kidney transplant recipient. Receptors originate from a male patient aged 30 to 40 who had COVID-19 and was a kidney transplant recipient. Some of the T cells might come from the graft donor.

This clonotype was recorded many times. This rearrangement joins TRBV19 to TRBJ2-1; no firm D call. The CDR3 spans 14 residues. Per germline, CDR1 LNHDA and CDR2 SQIVND (reference sequence). V lost 1 base, J lost 6 bases, and 10 bases lay in between. The CDR3 loop reads CASSIGLTPNEQFF. The CDR3, as DNA: TGTGCCAGTAGTATAGGACTCACCCCCAATGAGCAGTTCTTC.

This clonotype occurred many times. The genes are TRBV12-2 and TRBJ1-4. TRBV12-2 is a documented pseudogene. This CDR3 is 17 amino acids long. This CDR3 is CASRLGLRGRVDEKLFF. CDR3 DNA: TGTGCAAGTCGCTTAGGGCTGAGAGGGAGGGTGGATGAAAAACTGTTTTTT.

This clonotype was detected a few times. The V call is TRBV7-1, the J call TRBJ1-2; no reliable D call. Being an ORF, TRBV7-1 has a function that is uncertain. This CDR3 comprises 17 residues. V lost 2 bases, J lost 4 bases, and 20 bases lay in between. The CDR3 loop reads CASSSSCHEGKTYGYTF. Written as DNA, the CDR3 is TGTGCCAGCAGCTCATCCTGTCACGAGGGAAAGACCTATGGCTACACCTTC.

On this clonotype itself: This may stem from a read error, because a much larger clone lies one nucleotide away. This chain joins TRBV6-5 and TRBJ1-1; no clear D gene. Germline CDR1 and CDR2: MNHEY and SVGAGI. The CDR3 has 12 residues. CDR3 amino acids: CTSTSKGGEAFF. CDR3 DNA: TGTACCAGCACCTCCAAAGGAGGGGAAGCTTTCTTT.

This clonotype was seen ten or more times. V usage is TRBV30 and J usage is TRBJ2-7; no definite D call. The CDR3 runs to 12 residues. Looked up from germline, CDR1 is GTSNPN and CDR2 is SVGIG (reference sequence). The V end was cut by 3 bases, the J end by 6 bases, with 12 bases between. This CDR3 is CAWSSLDREQYF. Here the CDR3 DNA reads TGTGCCTGGAGCAGTCTAGATCGCGAGCAGTACTTC.

This clonotype has ten or more counts. The chain combines TRBV6-2 or TRBV6-3 with TRBJ1-2; D not certain. The germline CDR1 and CDR2 sequences are MNHEY and SVGEGT. The CDR3 loop spans 17 amino acids. The V and J ends lost 5 bases and 4 bases respectively, with 23 bases between them. This chain's CDR3 is CASSHVVCIGKTYGYTF. The CDR3 DNA reads as TGTGCCAGCAGTCATGTTGTCTGCATCGGAAAGACCTATGGCTACACCTTC.

Remarks on this clonotype: This could be a read error, since a much larger clone is one nucleotide away. The chain links TRBV5-1 to TRBJ2-7; tentatively, D is TRBD1 or TRBD2 (5 bases each). The germline V gene encodes CDR1 SGHRS and CDR2 YFSETQ. The CDR3 covers 15 residues. The CDR3 loop is CTSSLAQGEAYEQYF. The CDR3 region has the DNA TGCACCAGCAGCTTGGCTCAGGGAGAAGCGTACGAGCAGTACTTC.

Many counts were recorded for this clonotype. The genes are TRBV6-1 and TRBJ2-5; D tentatively fits TRBD1 or TRBD2 (5 bases each). Germline V lookup: CDR1 MNHNS, CDR2 SASEGT. The CDR3 runs 14 residues. Trimming took off 1 base at V and 5 bases at J, with 11 bases between the two ends. CDR3 sequence reads: CASSEVPGRETQYF. The CDR3 DNA follows: TGTGCCAGCAGTGAAGTACCGGGGCGGGAGACCCAGTACTTC.

V is TRBV25-1 and J is TRBJ1-2, with D unclear. Trimming left V 3 bases short and J 4 bases short, with 21 bases between. CDR1 is MGHDK, CDR2 SYGVNS, per germline. This CDR3 spans 17 amino acids. CDR3 loop: CASSESLELGKTYGYTF. CDR3 sequence (DNA): TGTGCCAGCAGTGAGTCACTAGAACTGGGAAAGACCTATGGCTACACCTTC.

This clonotype was observed at least ten times. The chain recombines TRBV5-4 with TRBJ2-2; TRBD1 might be the D (6 bases). Trimming removed 3 bases at V and 4 bases at J, with 25 bases between. This CDR3 region has 19 residues. Germline CDR1 is SGHNT and CDR2 is YYREEE (reference sequence). The CDR3 protein is CASSSAGVSSRSTTGELFF. Here the CDR3 DNA reads TGTGCCAGCAGCTCCGCAGGGGTTTCTAGCAGATCCACCACCGGGGAGCTGTTTTTT.

In this sample, this clonotype turned up a few times. The rearrangement joins TRBV6-4 to TRBJ2-3; 8 nucleotides align to TRBD2. There are 15 residues in the CDR3. V lost 0 bases, J lost 2 bases, and 1 base stayed unmatched. CDR1 and CDR2 from the germline V gene are MRHNA and SNTAGT. This chain's CDR3 is CASSDSGRATDTQYF. CDR3 DNA: TGTGCCAGCAGTGACTCCGGGAGGGCCACAGATACGCAGTATTTT.

Of note for this clonotype: A much bigger clone sits one base away, suggesting this may be a read error. The CDR3 nucleotides read TGTGTCAGCAGCAAAACAGCGAACACCGGGGAGCTGTTTTTT. This sequence encodes CVSSKTANTGELFF. The V gene is TRBV3-1, the J gene TRBJ2-2; D is unclear. This CDR3 is 14 amino acids long. Germline V CDR1 and CDR2: LGHDT, YNNKEL (reference sequence).

This clonotype occurred a few times. One end of the junction varies from germline; a read error may be responsible. CDR3 in DNA: TGTGCCAGCAGTCTTCGACTAGATTCGCAGTATTTT. Protein sequence: CASSLRLDSQYF. The genes are TRBV28 and TRBJ2-3, with D maybe TRBD2 (6 bases). Germline CDR1 reads MDHEN; CDR2 reads SYDVKM. The CDR3 is 12 residues long.

In its sample, this clonotype was seen once. A much larger clone lies a single base off, so this may be a read error. The chain links TRBV20-1 to TRBJ1-4; TRBD1 matches at 7 bases. Germline V CDR1 and CDR2: DFQATT, SNEGSKA (reference sequence). The CDR3 totals 13 residues. V gave up 6 bases and J gave up 6 bases; unmatched junction bases: 7. The CDR3 region is CSAMTGLDEKLFF. DNA for the CDR3: TGCAGTGCAATGACAGGGCTTGATGAAAAACTGTTTTTT.

This clonotype was observed at least ten times. The rearrangement uses TRBV28 and TRBJ1-2, with 10 bases aligning to TRBD1. V was pared by 5 bases and J by 5 bases, with 5 bases of the junction left unmatched. The CDR3 runs to 14 residues. CDR1 is MDHEN and CDR2 is SYDVKM in the germline V gene. The CDR3 region has the DNA TGTGCCAGCAGTGAAGACAGGGGGCCGTATGGCTACACCTTC. This encodes CASSEDRGPYGYTF.

This clonotype was picked up many times. The V gene is TRBV11-1, the J gene TRBJ1-2; D is undetermined. Germline CDR1 SGHAT, CDR2 FQDESV (reference sequence). The CDR3 spans 17 residues. Trimming stripped 5 bases from V and 4 bases from J, with 23 bases between. CDR3 region: CASSSSCKAGKTYGYTF. The CDR3 region has the DNA TGTGCCAGCAGCAGTAGTTGTAAGGCTGGAAAGACCTATGGCTACACCTTC.

With respect to this clonotype: This may stem from a read error, because a much larger clone lies one nucleotide away. The V call is TRBV10-3, the J call TRBJ2-5, with 8 bases matching TRBD1. Per the germline V gene, CDR1 is ENHRY and CDR2 is SYGVKD. The CDR3 consists of 15 residues. The CDR3 coding sequence is TGTGTCATCAGTAGTTGGACAGGGCGGCAAGAGACCCAGTACTTC. It specifies CVISSWTGRQETQYF.

This clonotype was observed many times. The chain carries TRBV28 and TRBJ1-2, with 9 bases lining up with TRBD1. The CDR3 totals 17 residues. After removal of 3 bases from V and 6 bases from J, the junction contained 14 bases not matched to a gene. Germline lookup yields CDR1 MDHEN and CDR2 SYDVKM. CDR3 in amino acids: CASSFPSPTGGEDGYTF. In nucleotides, the CDR3 is TGTGCCAGCAGTTTCCCCTCACCGACAGGGGGGGAGGATGGCTACACCTTC.

This clonotype was seen ten or more times. One end of the junction does not line up with germline, which may come from a read error. The chain uses TRBV2 and TRBJ1-2; D unresolved. The CDR3 runs to 12 residues. Germline assignment: CDR1 SNHLY and CDR2 FYNNEI. This CDR3 reads CASSKASQGYTF. The CDR3 DNA sequence: TGTGCCAGCAGTAAAGCGTCACAGGGCTACACCTTC. The variable domain in full, completed from reference TRBV2 and TRBJ1-2, reads EPEVTQTPSHQVTQMGQEVILRCVPISNHLYFYWYRQILGQKVEFLVSFYNNEISEKSEIFDDQFSVERPDGSNFTLKIRSTKLEDSAMYFCASSKASQGYTFGSGTRLTVV.

This clonotype was seen repeatedly, ten times or more. The CDR3 coding sequence is TGCGCCAGCAGTAAGCTAACCACTTCTAGAAAGACCTATGGCTACACCTTC. Encoded protein: CASSKLTTSRKTYGYTF. The chain couples TRBV10-2 to TRBJ1-2; D not resolved. V lost 5 bases to trimming and J lost 4 bases, with 23 bases between them. Germline CDR1 is WSHSY and CDR2 is SAAADI. This CDR3 region has 17 residues.

Concerning this clonotype itself: A much larger clone lies a single base off, so this may be a read error. V and J are TRBV29-1 and TRBJ2-6; the D gene is possibly TRBD1 (5 bases). This CDR3 comprises 14 residues. CDR1 is SQVTM and CDR2 is ANQGSEA in the germline V gene. In DNA form, the CDR3 reads TGCAGCGTTGAGCAGAGCTCTGGGGCCAGCGTCCTGACTTTC. This translates into CSVEQSSGASVLTF. The full variable domain, in which reference TRBV29-1 and TRBJ2-6 provide the parts outside the CDR3, is SAVISQKPSRDICQRGTSLTIQCQVDSQVTMMFWYRQQPGQSLTLIATANQGSEATYESGFVIDKFPISRPNLTFSTLTVSNMSPEDSSIYLCSVEQSSGASVLTFGAGSRLTVL.

The V and J genes are TRBV19 and TRBJ2-5, with D possibly called TRBD1 or TRBD2 (5 bases each). The CDR3 is 16 residues long. Germline CDR1 reads LNHDA; CDR2 reads SQIVND (reference sequence). Trimming cost V 3 bases and J 2 bases, with 16 bases left between them. This CDR3 reads CASSMRGETLQETQYF. DNA for the CDR3: TGTGCCAGTAGTATGCGAGGGGAAACTCTTCAAGAGACCCAGTACTTC.

In this sample, this clonotype turned up many times. CDR3 in DNA: TGTGCCAGCAGCTTAGCGATCCGGCCGGGACCGGGTGGCACCTTC. Translating gives CASSLAIRPGPGGTF. V usage is TRBV7-2 and J usage is TRBJ1-2; D possibly corresponds to TRBD1 (5 bases). The ends were cut back, 0 bases at V and 13 bases at J, with 21 bases in the middle. Germline CDR1 SGHTA, CDR2 FQGNSA. The CDR3 extends over 15 amino acids.

This clonotype was counted at least ten times. This chain connects TRBV12-3 or TRBV12-4 to TRBJ1-1; D gene uncertain. Trimming pared 3 bases from V and 4 bases from J, leaving 6 bases between. This CDR3 contains 12 residues. In DNA, the CDR3 is TGTGCCAGCAGTTTTCTGGGCACTGAAGCTTTCTTT. It specifies CASSFLGTEAFF.

In regard to this clonotype: A far larger clone is just one base off, so this is likely a read error. The V gene is TRBV7-2, the J gene TRBJ2-2; 9 nucleotides align to TRBD2. CDR1 is SGHTA, CDR2 FQGNSA, per germline. CDR3 length: 12 amino acids. DNA of the CDR3: TGTGCCAGCAGCTTGGCTAGCGGGGAGCTGCTTTTT. The encoded protein is CASSLASGELLF.

Of note for this clonotype: A much larger clone lies one base from this, so it may be a read error. The J gene is TRBJ2-5, the V gene TRBV10-1, with 13 nucleotides matching TRBD2. Germline loops: CDR1 WNHNN, CDR2 SYGVQD (reference sequence). Unmatched junction bases numbered 11, after V lost 7 bases and J lost 0 bases. This CDR3 is 18 amino acids long. In DNA form, the CDR3 reads TGCGCCAGCAATGTCTTGACTAGCGGGAGGAAGTACCAAGAGACCCAGTACTTC. Protein: CASNVLTSGRKYQETQYF.

This clonotype came up many times. This chain connects TRBV13 to TRBJ2-1; 10 nucleotides agree with TRBD2. V lost 2 bases and J lost 9; bases outside the gene matches: 10. The CDR3 consists of 16 residues. The germline V gene has CDR1 PRHDT and CDR2 FYEKMQ (reference sequence). The CDR3 DNA reads as TGTGCCAGCAGCTTAAGATCTAGCGGGAGTTTTAGTGAGCAGTTCTTC. Amino acid sequence: CASSLRSSGSFSEQFF. Drawing the rest from reference TRBV13 and TRBJ2-1, the complete variable domain is AAGVIQSPRHLIKEKRETATLKCYPIPRHDTVYWYQQGPGQDPQFLISFYEKMQSDKGSIPDRFSAQQFSDYHSELNMSSLELGDSALYFCASSLRSSGSFSEQFFGPGTRLTVL.

Regarding this clonotype: A read error may be the cause here, since a much bigger clone is one base away. The chain combines TRBV30 with TRBJ1-3, with no clear D. There are 15 residues in the CDR3. The germline V and J ends were trimmed by 3 bases and 5 bases, with 17 bases remaining between them. CDR1 GTSNPN and CDR2 SVGIG come from the germline V gene (reference sequence). Here the CDR3 reads CAWRAEGFVRNTIYF. Here the CDR3 DNA reads TGTGCCTGGAGGGCCGAGGGCTTCGTTAGAAACACCATATATTTT.

On this clonotype: A read error may be the cause here, since a much bigger clone is one base away. Here the CDR3 DNA reads TGCAGCGTTGCCCGGGACGGTAGTAGCAATCAGCCCCAGCATTTT. It encodes CSVARDGSSNQPQHF. This sequence joins TRBV29-1 and TRBJ1-5; maybe TRBD1 (5 bases). V lost 4 bases and J lost 0, with 13 bases in between. The CDR3 covers 15 residues. Germline CDR1 SQVTM, CDR2 ANQGSEA.

This clonotype was counted many times. The chain employs TRBV6-5 and TRBJ1-6; 9 bases fit TRBD1. J lost 8 bases, V lost 8 bases, and 7 bases had no gene match. Germline loops: CDR1 MNHEY, CDR2 SVGAGI. There are 14 residues in the CDR3. The CDR3 sequence is CASGEQGAYSPLHF. Here the CDR3 DNA reads TGTGCCAGCGGCGAACAGGGGGCTTATTCACCCCTCCACTTT.